This TCR beta chain is drawn from a study of blood T cell repertoires in COVID-19. Assay used: immunoSEQ multiplex PCR; TCRdb lists only in-frame clones, some missing. Of 150,000 to 200,000 clones in the sample, roughly 81% were seen once. Germline CDR1 reads LGHNA; CDR2 reads YNFKEQ. Trimming shortened V by 0 bases and J by 7 bases, and 16 bases separated the two germline ends. This CDR3 comprises 15 residues. Material: peripheral blood. The clonotype comes from a man in his forties who had recovered from COVID-19. The chain has TRBV4-2 and TRBJ2-7, with a tentative D call TRBD1 (5 bases). The CDR3 region is CASSQDPGSVSEQYF. The CDR3 bases are TGTGCCAGCAGCCAAGATCCAGGGTCTGTGAGTGAGCAGTACTTC.